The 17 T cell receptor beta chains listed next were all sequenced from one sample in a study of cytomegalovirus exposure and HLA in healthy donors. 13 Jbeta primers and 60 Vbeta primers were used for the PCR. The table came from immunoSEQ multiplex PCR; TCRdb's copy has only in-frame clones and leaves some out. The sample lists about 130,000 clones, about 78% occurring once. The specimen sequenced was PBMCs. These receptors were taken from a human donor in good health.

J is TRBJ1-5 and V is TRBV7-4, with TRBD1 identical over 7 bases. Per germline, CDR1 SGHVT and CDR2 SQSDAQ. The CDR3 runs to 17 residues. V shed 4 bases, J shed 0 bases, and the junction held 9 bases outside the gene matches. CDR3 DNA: TGTGCCAGCAGCTCATCGAGGGGGCTCGATAGCAATCAGCCCCAGCATTTT. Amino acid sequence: CASSSSRGLDSNQPQHF.

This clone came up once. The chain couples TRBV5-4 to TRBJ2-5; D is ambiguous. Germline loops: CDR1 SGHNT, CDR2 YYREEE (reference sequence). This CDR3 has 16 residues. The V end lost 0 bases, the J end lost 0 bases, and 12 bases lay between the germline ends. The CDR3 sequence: CASSLVGWAHQETQYF. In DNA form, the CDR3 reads TGTGCCAGCAGCTTGGTTGGGTGGGCACACCAAGAGACCCAGTACTTC. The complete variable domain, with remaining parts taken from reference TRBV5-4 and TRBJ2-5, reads ETGVTQSPTHLIKTRGQQVTLRCSSQSGHNTVSWYQQALGQGPQFIFQYYREEENGRGNFPPRFSGLQFPNYSSELNVNALELDDSALYLCASSLVGWAHQETQYFGPGTRLLVL.

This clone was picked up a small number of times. The CDR3 sequence is CASSPPVLAAQSNTGELFF. CDR3 nucleotide sequence: TGTGCCAGCAGCCCACCGGTATTAGCGGCACAATCGAACACCGGGGAGCTGTTTTTT. This sequence joins TRBV9 and TRBJ2-2; maybe TRBD2 (6 bases). This CDR3 is 19 amino acids long. V was shortened by 4 bases and J by 0 bases, with 22 bases between the two germline ends. Germline values: CDR1 SGDLS, CDR2 YYNGEE.

The CDR3, as DNA: TGTGCCAGCAGCTTAACTGGCAATGAGCAGTTCTTC. Translated: CASSLTGNEQFF. The chain is built from TRBV7-9 and TRBJ2-1; D gene unclear. The CDR3 spans 12 residues. V lost 2 bases and J 6 bases, leaving 5 bases between the germline ends. Per germline, CDR1 SEHNR and CDR2 FQNEAQ (reference sequence).

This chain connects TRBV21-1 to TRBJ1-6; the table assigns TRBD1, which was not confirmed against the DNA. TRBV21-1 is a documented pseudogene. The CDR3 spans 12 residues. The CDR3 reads CASGSRGSPLHF. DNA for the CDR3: TGTGCCAGCGGGTCCAGGGGCTCACCCCTCCACTTT.

The CDR3 reads CATGESIAKNIQYF. The CDR3 nucleotides are TGTGCCACCGGGGAGTCTATAGCCAAAAACATTCAGTACTTC. This sequence joins TRBV15 and TRBJ2-4, with a possible D match to TRBD2 (5 bases). The CDR3 runs 14 residues. Trimming removed 8 bases from V and 0 bases from J, with 11 bases in between. Looked up from germline, CDR1 is LNHNV and CDR2 is YYDKDF (reference sequence). Drawing the rest from reference TRBV15 and TRBJ2-4, the complete variable domain is DAMVIQNPRYQVTQFGKPVTLSCSQTLNHNVMYWYQQKSSQAPKLLFHYYDKDFNNEADTPDNFQSRRPNTSFCFLDIRSPGLGDTAMYLCATGESIAKNIQYFGAGTRLSVL.

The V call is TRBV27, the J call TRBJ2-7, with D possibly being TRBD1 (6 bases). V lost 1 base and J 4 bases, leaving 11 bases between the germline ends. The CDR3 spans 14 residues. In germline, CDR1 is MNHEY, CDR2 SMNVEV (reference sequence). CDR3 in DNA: TGTGCCAGCAGTTTATTGGGGGCTGCGTACGAGCAGTACTTC. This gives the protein CASSLLGAAYEQYF.

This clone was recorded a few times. CDR3 sequence: CASSSGWETQYF. Here the CDR3 DNA reads TGTGCCAGCAGTAGCGGTTGGGAGACCCAGTACTTC. The chain uses TRBV6-1 and TRBJ2-5; tentatively, D is TRBD2 (5 bases). Germline V gene data show CDR1 as MNHNS and CDR2 as SASEGT. CDR3 length: 12 residues. Trimming stripped 5 bases from V and 5 bases from J, with 9 bases between.

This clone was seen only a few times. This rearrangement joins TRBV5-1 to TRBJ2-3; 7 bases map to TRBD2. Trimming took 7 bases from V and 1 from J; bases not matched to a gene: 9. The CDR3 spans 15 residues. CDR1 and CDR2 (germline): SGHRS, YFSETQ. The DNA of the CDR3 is TGCGCCAGCCGCCTAAGCGGGAAGCGCACAGATACGCAGTATTTT. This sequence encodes CASRLSGKRTDTQYF.

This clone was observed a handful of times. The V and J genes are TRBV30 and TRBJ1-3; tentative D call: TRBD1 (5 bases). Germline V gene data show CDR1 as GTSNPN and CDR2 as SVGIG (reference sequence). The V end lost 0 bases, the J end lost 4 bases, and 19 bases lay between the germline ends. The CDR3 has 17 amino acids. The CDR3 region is CAWSVPGGVREGNTIYF. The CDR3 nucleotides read TGTGCCTGGAGTGTACCGGGGGGGGTGAGGGAAGGAAACACCATATATTTT.

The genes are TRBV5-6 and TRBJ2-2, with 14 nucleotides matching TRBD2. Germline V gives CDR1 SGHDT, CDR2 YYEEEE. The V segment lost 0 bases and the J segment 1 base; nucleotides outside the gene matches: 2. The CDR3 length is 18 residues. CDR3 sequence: CASSLAGLAGGNTGELFF. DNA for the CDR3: TGTGCCAGCAGCTTGGCAGGACTAGCGGGGGGGAACACCGGGGAGCTGTTTTTT.

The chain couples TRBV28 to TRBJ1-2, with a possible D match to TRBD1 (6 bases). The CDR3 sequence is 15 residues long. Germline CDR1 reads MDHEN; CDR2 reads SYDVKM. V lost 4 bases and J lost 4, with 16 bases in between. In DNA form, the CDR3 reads TGTGCCAGCAGTTCTCCCAGGGGCGCGGGCTATGGCTACACCTTC. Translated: CASSSPRGAGYGYTF.

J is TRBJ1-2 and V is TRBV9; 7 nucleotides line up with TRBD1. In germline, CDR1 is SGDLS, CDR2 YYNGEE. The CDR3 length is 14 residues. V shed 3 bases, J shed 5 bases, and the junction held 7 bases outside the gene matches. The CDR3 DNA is TGTGCCAGCAGCGCTCAGGGGGTTTATTATGGCTACACCTTC. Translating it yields CASSAQGVYYGYTF.

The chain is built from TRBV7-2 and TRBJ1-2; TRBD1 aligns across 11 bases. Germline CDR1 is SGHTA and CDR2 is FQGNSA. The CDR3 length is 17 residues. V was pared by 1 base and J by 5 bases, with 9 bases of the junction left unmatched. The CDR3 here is CASSLGGTGGRVYGYTF. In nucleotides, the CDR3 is TGTGCCAGCAGCTTAGGGGGGACAGGGGGAAGGGTTTATGGCTACACCTTC. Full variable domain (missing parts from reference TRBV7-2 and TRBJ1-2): GAGVSQSPSNKVTEKGKDVELRCDPISGHTALYWYRQSLGQGLEFLIYFQGNSAPDKSGLPSDRFSAERTGGSVSTLTIQRTQQEDSAVYLCASSLGGTGGRVYGYTFGSGTRLTVV.

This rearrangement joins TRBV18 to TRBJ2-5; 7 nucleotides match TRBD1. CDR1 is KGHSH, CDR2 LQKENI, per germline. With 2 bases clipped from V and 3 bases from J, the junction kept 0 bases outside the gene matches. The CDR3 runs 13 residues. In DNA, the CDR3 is TGTGCCAGCTCACCAGACAGGGAAGAGACCCAGTACTTC. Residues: CASSPDREETQYF.

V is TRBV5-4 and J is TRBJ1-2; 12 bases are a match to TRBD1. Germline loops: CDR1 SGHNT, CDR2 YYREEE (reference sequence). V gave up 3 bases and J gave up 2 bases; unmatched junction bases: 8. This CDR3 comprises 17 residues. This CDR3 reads CASSSRDRGRRNYGYTF. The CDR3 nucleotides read TGTGCCAGCAGCTCAAGGGACAGGGGGCGCAGAAACTATGGCTACACCTTC.

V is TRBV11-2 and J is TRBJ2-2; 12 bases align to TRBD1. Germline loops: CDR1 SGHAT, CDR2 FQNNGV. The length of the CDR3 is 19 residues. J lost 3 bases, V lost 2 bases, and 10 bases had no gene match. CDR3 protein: CASSLSPGQGARDTGELFF. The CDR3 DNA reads TGTGCCAGCAGCTTATCCCCGGGACAGGGGGCGAGGGACACCGGGGAGCTGTTTTTT.